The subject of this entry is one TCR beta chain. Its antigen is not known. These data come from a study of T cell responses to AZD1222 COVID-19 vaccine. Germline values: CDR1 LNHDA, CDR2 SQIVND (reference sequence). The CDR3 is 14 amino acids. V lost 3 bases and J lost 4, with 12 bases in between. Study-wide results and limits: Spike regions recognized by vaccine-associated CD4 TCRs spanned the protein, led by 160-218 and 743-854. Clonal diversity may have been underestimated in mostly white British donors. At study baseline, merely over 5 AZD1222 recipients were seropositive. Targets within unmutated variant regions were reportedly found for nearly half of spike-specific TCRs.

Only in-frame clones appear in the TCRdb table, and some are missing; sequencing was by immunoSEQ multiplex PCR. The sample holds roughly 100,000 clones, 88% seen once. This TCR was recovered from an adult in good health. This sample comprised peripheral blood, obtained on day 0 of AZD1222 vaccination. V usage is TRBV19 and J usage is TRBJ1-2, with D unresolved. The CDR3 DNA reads TGTGCCAGTAGTATTACGCGGGTCGCCTATGGCTACACCTTC. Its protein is CASSITRVAYGYTF. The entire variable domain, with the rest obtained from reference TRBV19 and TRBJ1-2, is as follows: DGGITQSPKYLFRKEGQNVTLSCEQNLNHDAMYWYRQDPGQGLRLIYYSQIVNDFQKGDIAEGYSVSREKKESFPLTVTSAQKNPTAFYLCASSITRVAYGYTFGSGTRLTVV.